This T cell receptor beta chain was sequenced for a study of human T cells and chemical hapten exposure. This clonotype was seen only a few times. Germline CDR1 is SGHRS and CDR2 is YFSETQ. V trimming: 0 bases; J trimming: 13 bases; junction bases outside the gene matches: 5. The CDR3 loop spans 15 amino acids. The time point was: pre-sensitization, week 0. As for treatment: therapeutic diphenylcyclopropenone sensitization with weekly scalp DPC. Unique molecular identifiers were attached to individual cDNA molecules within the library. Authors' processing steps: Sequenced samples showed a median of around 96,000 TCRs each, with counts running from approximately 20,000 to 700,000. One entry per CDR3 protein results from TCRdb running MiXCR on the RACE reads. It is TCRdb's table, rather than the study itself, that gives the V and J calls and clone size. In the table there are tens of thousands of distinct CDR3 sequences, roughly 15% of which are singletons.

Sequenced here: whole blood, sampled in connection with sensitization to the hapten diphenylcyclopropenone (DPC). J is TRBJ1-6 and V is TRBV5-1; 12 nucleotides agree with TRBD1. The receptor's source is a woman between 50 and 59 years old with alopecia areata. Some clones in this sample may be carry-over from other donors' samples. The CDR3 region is CASSLEGQGAQPLHF. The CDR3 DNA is TGCGCCAGCAGCTTGGAGGGACAGGGGGCCCAGCCCCTCCACTTT.